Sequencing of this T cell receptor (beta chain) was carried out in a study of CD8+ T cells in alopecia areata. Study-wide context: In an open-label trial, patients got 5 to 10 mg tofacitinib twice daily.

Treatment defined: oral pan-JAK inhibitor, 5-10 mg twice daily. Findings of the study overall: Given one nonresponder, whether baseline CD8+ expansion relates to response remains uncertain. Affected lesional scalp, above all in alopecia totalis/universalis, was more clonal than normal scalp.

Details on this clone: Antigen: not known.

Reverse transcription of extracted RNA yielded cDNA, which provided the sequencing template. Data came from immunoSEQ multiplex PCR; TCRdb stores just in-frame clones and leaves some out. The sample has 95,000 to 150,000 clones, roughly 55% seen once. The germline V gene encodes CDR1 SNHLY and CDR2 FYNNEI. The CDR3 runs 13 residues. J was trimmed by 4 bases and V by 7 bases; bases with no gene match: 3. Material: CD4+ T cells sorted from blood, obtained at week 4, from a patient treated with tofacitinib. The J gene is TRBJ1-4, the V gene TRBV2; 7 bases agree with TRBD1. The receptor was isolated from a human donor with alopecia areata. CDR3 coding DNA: TGTGCCAGCATCCGGGACAGTAATGAAAAACTGTTTTTT. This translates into CASIRDSNEKLFF.